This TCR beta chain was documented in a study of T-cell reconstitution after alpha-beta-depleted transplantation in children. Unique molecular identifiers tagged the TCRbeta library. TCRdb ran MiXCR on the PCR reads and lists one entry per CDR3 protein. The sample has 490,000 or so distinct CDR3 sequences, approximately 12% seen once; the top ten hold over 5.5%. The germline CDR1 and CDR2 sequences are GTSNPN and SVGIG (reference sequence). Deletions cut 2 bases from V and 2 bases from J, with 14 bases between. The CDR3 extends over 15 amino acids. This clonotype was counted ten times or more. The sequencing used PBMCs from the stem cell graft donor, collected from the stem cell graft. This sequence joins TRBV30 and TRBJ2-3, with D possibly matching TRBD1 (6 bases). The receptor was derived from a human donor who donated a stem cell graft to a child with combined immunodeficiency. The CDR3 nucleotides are TGTGCCTGGAGTTTATCAGGGGTTAACACAGATACGCAGTATTTT. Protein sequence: CAWSLSGVNTDTQYF.